In this sample, the clone carrying this TCR beta chain turned up a few times. Its antigen is undetermined. Measured with immunoSEQ multiplex PCR; TCRdb has only the in-frame clones, and not every one. The table shows tens of thousands of clones, with around 81% occurring only once. This specimen belongs to a study of T cells in localized non-small cell lung cancer. General study points: The study found T cell clonality highest in uninvolved adjacent lung, above tumor. Heterogeneity stays possible, as sequencing covered only one tumor region.

Germline CDR1 is SGDLS and CDR2 is YYNGEE. Losses at the gene ends were 3 bases for V and 9 bases for J; bases not matched to a gene: 6. This CDR3 is built from 14 residues. The V call is TRBV9, the J call TRBJ2-1; TRBD2 matches at 10 bases. This clonotype was sampled from a woman aged 40-69 years with stage II lung adenocarcinoma. Material: PBMCs, obtained before any cancer treatment. The chain's CDR3 is CASSGQLAGVEQFF. CDR3 DNA sequence: TGTGCCAGCAGCGGACAGCTAGCGGGGGTTGAGCAGTTCTTC.